This T cell receptor beta chain derives from a study of shared clonotypes between healthy human individuals. Germline V lookup: CDR1 SGDLS, CDR2 YYNGEE. The CDR3 runs 15 residues. The germline V and J ends were trimmed by 3 bases and 4 bases, with 11 bases remaining between them. The table came from immunoSEQ multiplex PCR; TCRdb's copy has only in-frame clones and leaves some out. Of about 500,000 clones in the sample, roughly three quarters were seen once. V gene TRBV9 combines with J gene TRBJ2-6; possibly TRBD1 for D (6 bases). The clonotype was recovered from a woman aged 40-49 years in good health. Some clones in this sample may be carry-over from other donors' samples. The sample consisted of PBMCs. The CDR3 coding sequence is TGTGCCAGCAGCGAACAGGGTTCGGGGGCCAACGTCCTGACTTTC. It specifies CASSEQGSGANVLTF.